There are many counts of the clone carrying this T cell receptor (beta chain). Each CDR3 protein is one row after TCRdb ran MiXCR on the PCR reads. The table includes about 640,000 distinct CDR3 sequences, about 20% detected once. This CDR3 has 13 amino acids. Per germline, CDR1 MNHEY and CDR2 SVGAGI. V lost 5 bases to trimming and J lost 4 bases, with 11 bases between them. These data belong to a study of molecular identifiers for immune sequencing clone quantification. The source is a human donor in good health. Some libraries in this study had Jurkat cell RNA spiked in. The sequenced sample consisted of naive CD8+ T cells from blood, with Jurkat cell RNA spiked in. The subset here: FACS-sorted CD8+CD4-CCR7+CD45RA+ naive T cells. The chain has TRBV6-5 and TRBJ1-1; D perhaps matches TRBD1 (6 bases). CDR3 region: CASSKLGGTEAFF. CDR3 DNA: TGTGCCAGCAGTAAGCTAGGGGGCACTGAAGCTTTCTTT.